One and the same sample provided the 3 T cell receptor beta chains below, sequenced in a study of T-cell memory formation after mild COVID-19. TCRdb re-derived calls from the 5' RACE reads in MiXCR, one entry per CDR3 protein. The table lists 250,000 to 400,000 distinct CDR3 sequences, 14% of them singletons. Specimen: PBMCs or a T cell subset sorted from them (not recorded which). The source of these receptors is a man younger than 35 who had mild COVID-19 (a few samples of this study predate the infection). Cell type and time point are not known.

Notes on this clonotype: With a much larger clone just one base away, this may be a read error. The chain employs TRBV12-3 or TRBV12-4 and TRBJ2-3; TRBD2 might be the D (7 bases). This CDR3 comprises 12 residues. V gave up 8 bases and J gave up 4 bases, with 10 bases separating them. CDR3 coding DNA: TGTGCCAGCGGGGGGGCCTCAGATACGCAGTATTTT. The encoded protein is CASGGASDTQYF.

In this sample, this clonotype turned up many times. The chain uses TRBV5-5 and TRBJ1-5; no clear D. Germline loops: CDR1 SGHKS, CDR2 YYEKEE (reference sequence). The CDR3 consists of 13 residues. Deletions cut 1 base from V and 1 base from J, with 3 bases between. The CDR3 nucleotides are TGTGCCAGCAGCTTGATGAGCAATCAGCCCCAGCATTTT. It translates to CASSLMSNQPQHF.

The genes are TRBV27 and TRBJ2-1, with 7 positions matching TRBD2. Per germline, CDR1 MNHEY and CDR2 SMNVEV (reference sequence). CDR3 size: 14 residues. J gave up 8 bases and V 5 bases, and 9 bases lay outside the gene matches. CDR3 DNA: TGTGCCAGCAGTCTCGTTGCGGGAGCGGATGAGCAGTTCTTC. Its translation: CASSLVAGADEQFF.